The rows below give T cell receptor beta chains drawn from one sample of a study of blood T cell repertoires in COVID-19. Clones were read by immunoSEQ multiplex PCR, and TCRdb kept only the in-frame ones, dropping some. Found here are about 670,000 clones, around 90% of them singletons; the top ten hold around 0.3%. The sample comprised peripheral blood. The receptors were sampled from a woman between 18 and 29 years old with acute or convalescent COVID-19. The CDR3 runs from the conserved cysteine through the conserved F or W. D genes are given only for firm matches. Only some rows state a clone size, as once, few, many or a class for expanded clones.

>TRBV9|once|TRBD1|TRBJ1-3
CASSAGGPGNTIYF
TGTGCCAGCAGCGCAGGGGGGCCTGGAAACACCATATATTTT
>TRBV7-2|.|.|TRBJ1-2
CASSRGGRHYGYTF
TGTGCCAGCAGCCGTGGGGGCAGACACTATGGCTACACCTTC
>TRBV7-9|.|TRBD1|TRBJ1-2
CASAWDRAFYGYTF
TGTGCCAGCGCGTGGGACAGGGCCTTCTATGGCTACACCTTC
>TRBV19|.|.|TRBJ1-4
CASSPGYTREKLFF
TGTGCCAGTAGCCCCGGGTACACACGTGAAAAACTGTTTTTT
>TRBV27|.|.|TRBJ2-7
CASKNEWADYEQYF
TGTGCCAGCAAGAATGAGTGGGCCGACTACGAGCAGTACTTC
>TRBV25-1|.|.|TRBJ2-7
CASSYRDTIYEQYF
TGTGCCAGCAGTTACCGGGACACCATCTACGAGCAGTACTTC
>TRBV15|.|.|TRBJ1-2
CATSFRGFGYTF
TGTGCCACCAGCTTTCGGGGTTTTGGCTACACCTTC
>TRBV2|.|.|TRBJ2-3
CASSENPWATDTQYF
TGTGCCAGCAGTGAGAATCCATGGGCCACAGATACGCAGTATTTT
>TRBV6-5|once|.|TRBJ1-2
CASSRQAVNGYTF
TGTGCCAGCAGTCGACAGGCCGTCAATGGCTACACCTTC
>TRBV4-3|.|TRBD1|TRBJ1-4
CASSQDNPDRGDEKLFF
TGCGCCAGCAGCCAAGATAATCCGGACAGGGGCGATGAAAAACTGTTTTTT
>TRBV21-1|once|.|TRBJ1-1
CASSKALGGGKNTEAFF
TGTGCCAGCAGCAAAGCGCTGGGTGGGGGGAAGAACACTGAAGCTTTCTTT
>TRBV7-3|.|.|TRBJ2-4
CASSLRGAKNIQYF
TGTGCCAGCAGCTTACGGGGGGCCAAAAACATTCAGTACTTC
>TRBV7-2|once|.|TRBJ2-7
CASSLSRPPGEQYF
TGTGCCAGCAGCTTAAGCCGCCCGCCAGGCGAGCAGTACTTC
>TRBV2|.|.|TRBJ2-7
CATSQGDLRGQYF
TGTGCCACCTCACAGGGAGACCTACGTGGGCAGTACTTC
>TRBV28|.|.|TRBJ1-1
CASSLLIRDTTPGSTEAFF
TGTGCCAGCAGTTTATTAATCCGGGACACCACCCCGGGTAGCACTGAAGCTTTCTTT
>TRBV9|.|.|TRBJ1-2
CASSISGIYGYTF
TGTGCCAGCAGCATCTCAGGAATCTATGGCTACACCTTC
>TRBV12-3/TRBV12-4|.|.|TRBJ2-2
CASSLGGTGELFF
TGTGCCAGCAGTTTGGGGGGCACCGGGGAGCTGTTTTTT
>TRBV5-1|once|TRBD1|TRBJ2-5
CASSSPEGTGVETQYF
TGCGCCAGCAGCTCCCCTGAAGGGACAGGGGTAGAGACCCAGTACTTC
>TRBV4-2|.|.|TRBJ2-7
CASSQDLPSSYEQYF
TGTGCCAGCAGCCAAGATCTTCCGAGCTCCTACGAGCAGTACTTC
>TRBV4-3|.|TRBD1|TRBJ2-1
CASSQDRGNNEQFF
TGCGCCAGCAGCCAAGACAGGGGGAACAATGAGCAGTTCTTC
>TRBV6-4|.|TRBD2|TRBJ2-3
CASSRTSGGAGTDTQYF
TGTGCCAGCAGTCGTACTAGCGGGGGGGCCGGCACAGATACGCAGTATTTT
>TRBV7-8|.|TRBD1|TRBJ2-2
CASSPDRAGTGELFF
TGTGCCAGCAGCCCGGACAGGGCTGGAACCGGGGAGCTGTTTTTT
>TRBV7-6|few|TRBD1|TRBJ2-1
CASLAGTGANNEQFF
TGTGCCAGCTTAGCCGGGACAGGGGCCAACAATGAGCAGTTCTTC
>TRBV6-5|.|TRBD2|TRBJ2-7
CASSLAGGLYEQYF
TGTGCCAGCAGCTTAGCGGGGGGCCTCTACGAGCAGTACTTC
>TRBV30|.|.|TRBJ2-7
CAWSVFWGDEQYF
TGTGCCTGGAGTGTATTTTGGGGGGACGAGCAGTACTTC
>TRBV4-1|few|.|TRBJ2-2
CASSHVPDRNTGELFF
TGCGCCAGCAGCCACGTTCCGGACAGAAACACCGGGGAGCTGTTTTTT
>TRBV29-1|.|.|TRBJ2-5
CSVEEGGETQYF
TGCAGCGTTGAGGAGGGAGGAGAGACCCAGTACTTC
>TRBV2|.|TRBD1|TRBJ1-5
CASSPDRAYSNQPQHF
TGTGCCAGCAGCCCGGACAGGGCTTATAGCAATCAGCCCCAGCATTTT
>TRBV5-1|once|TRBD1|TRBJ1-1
CASSLLTSQGAEAFF
TGCGCCAGCAGCTTACTTACCTCACAGGGGGCTGAAGCTTTCTTT
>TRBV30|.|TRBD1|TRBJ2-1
CAWSVGTGGKHNEQFF
TGTGCCTGGAGTGTAGGTACAGGGGGAAAACACAATGAGCAGTTCTTC
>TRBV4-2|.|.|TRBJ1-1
CASSQTGQTNTEAFF
TGTGCCAGCAGCCAAACCGGACAGACGAACACTGAAGCTTTCTTT
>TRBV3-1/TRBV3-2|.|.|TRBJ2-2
CASSQDPGLGQPGELFF
TGTGCCAGCAGCCAAGATCCGGGACTGGGTCAGCCCGGGGAGCTGTTTTTT
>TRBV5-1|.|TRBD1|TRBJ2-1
CASSAGTGGGDEQFF
TGCGCCAGCAGCGCGGGGACAGGGGGAGGCGATGAGCAGTTCTTC
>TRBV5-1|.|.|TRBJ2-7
CASSLASTYEQYF
TGCGCCAGCAGCTTGGCCAGTACCTACGAGCAGTACTTC
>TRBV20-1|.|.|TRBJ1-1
CSARSGTEAFF
TGCAGTGCTAGATCGGGCACTGAAGCTTTCTTT
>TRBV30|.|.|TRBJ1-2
CAWSGGLWKGYTF
TGTGCCTGGAGCGGGGGGCTCTGGAAAGGCTACACCTTC
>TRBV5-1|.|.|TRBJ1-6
CASSQAVSSYNSPLHF
TGCGCCAGCAGCCAAGCCGTAAGCTCCTATAATTCACCCCTCCACTTT
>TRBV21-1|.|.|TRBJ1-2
CASSKGGPGRNGYTF
TGTGCCAGCAGCAAAGGGGGGCCTGGCAGGAATGGCTACACCTTC
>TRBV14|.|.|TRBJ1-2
CASSQGGVVAYGYTF
TGTGCCAGCAGCCAAGGGGGGGTGGTGGCGTATGGCTACACCTTC
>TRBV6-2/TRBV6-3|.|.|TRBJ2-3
CASSYPLADTQYF
TGTGCCAGCAGTTACCCCCTTGCAGATACGCAGTATTTT
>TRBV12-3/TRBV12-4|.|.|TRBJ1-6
CASSGSSPLHF
TGTGCCAGCAGTGGGAGCTCACCCCTCCACTTT
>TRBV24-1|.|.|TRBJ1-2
CATSDSRGGYYGYTF
TGTGCCACCAGTGATAGCAGGGGTGGGTACTATGGCTACACCTTC
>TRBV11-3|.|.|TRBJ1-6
CASSARQDSPLHF
TGTGCCAGCAGCGCACGACAGGATTCACCCCTCCACTTT
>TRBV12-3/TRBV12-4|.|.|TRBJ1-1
CASSLSYTEAFF
TGTGCCAGCAGTTTATCCTACACTGAAGCTTTCTTT
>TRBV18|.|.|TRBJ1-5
CASSGLENGPQHF
TGTGCCAGCTCAGGACTTGAGAATGGGCCCCAGCATTTT
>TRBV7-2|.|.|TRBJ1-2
CASSSETGNYGYTF
TGTGCCAGCAGCTCAGAAACAGGAAACTATGGCTACACCTTC
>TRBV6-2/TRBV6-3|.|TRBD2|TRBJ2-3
CASSYGPEVAGGSDTQYF
TGTGCCAGCAGTTACGGTCCGGAGGTGGCGGGGGGTTCAGATACGCAGTATTTT
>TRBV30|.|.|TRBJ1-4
CAWSVKGSNEKLFF
TGTGCCTGGAGTGTAAAGGGGTCTAATGAAAAACTGTTTTTT
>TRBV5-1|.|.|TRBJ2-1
CASSLRSGEQFF
TGCGCCAGCAGCCTACGGTCGGGTGAGCAGTTCTTC
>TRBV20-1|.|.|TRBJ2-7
CSASILAGQSGEQYF
TGCAGTGCTAGTATTTTGGCGGGACAGAGCGGCGAGCAGTACTTC
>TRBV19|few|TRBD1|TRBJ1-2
CASRGQGRDNYGYTF
TGTGCCAGTCGGGGACAGGGAAGGGATAACTATGGCTACACCTTC
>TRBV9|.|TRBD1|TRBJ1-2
CASSAGTGTNYGYTF
TGTGCCAGCAGCGCAGGGACAGGGACTAACTATGGCTACACCTTC
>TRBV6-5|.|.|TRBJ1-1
CASSFPAVFPEAFF
TGTGCCAGCAGTTTCCCCGCGGTCTTCCCTGAAGCTTTCTTT
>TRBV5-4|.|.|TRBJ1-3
CASSPGGTGNTIYF
TGTGCCAGCAGCCCGGGGGGAACTGGAAACACCATATATTTT
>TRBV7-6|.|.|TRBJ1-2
CASSLEAGEFSGYTF
TGTGCCAGCAGCTTAGAGGCGGGGGAGTTCTCTGGCTACACCTTC
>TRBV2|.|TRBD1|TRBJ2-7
CASGLGTAYEQYF
TGTGCCAGCGGACTCGGGACAGCCTACGAGCAGTACTTC
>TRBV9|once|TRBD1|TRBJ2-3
CASSVDGTGGGTDTQYF
TGTGCCAGCAGCGTAGACGGGACAGGGGGCGGGACAGATACGCAGTATTTT
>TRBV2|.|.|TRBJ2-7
CASSERTGYEQYF
TGTGCCAGCAGTGAACGAACAGGCTACGAGCAGTACTTC
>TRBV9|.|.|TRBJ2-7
CASSERLVGYEQYF
TGTGCCAGCAGCGAACGACTAGTCGGTTACGAGCAGTACTTC